The clone carrying this TCR beta chain turned up a few times. What it binds is unknown. This entry belongs to a study of Ad26.COV2.S vaccination and SARS-CoV-2 variants. On the study more broadly: Administration of Ad26.COV2.S was intramuscular, either once or twice 56 days apart. Study-wide results and caveats: Ad26.COV2.S recipients had broader spike-specific TCRs (P = 0.0014). Participants given vaccine showed non-spike TCR breadth similar to that of placebo recipients.

Sample treatment: around 19 received Ad26.COV2.S at low or high dose, single or two shots; five or six received placebo; per-sample allocation not given. Each sample was drawn 63 days after the first injection (of vaccine or placebo). A Boston donor was an adult aged 18-55 years. TCRdb keeps only in-frame clones here, not all; method: immunoSEQ multiplex PCR. In the table there are approximately 420,000 clones, roughly 90% of which are singletons. The germline gives CDR1 KGHSH, CDR2 LQKENI. CDR3 length: 17 residues. The V end was cut by 1 base, the J end by 1 base, with 11 bases between. This sequence joins TRBV18 and TRBJ1-6, with D maybe TRBD1 (5 bases). The sequencing used peripheral blood, collected in a trial of Ad26.COV2.S vaccine versus placebo. The TCR sequence derives from a person aged 18 to 65 who received the Ad26.COV2.S COVID-19 vaccine or a placebo. CDR3 loop: CASSPRQGGSYNSPLHF. CDR3 coding DNA: TGTGCCAGCTCACCACGGCAGGGAGGTTCCTATAATTCACCCCTCCACTTT.